Listed here is a single T cell receptor beta chain. The data were taken from a study of long-term antiretroviral therapy in people with HIV. The immunoSEQ assay was v3.0, run at survey level. This table comes from immunoSEQ multiplex PCR, and its TCRdb copy is limited to in-frame clones, with some not included. The data contain under 25,000 clones, approximately 87% of them singletons. The V gene's germline CDR1 is MNHEY and CDR2 SMNVEV (reference sequence). CDR3 length equals 15 residues. The V end lost 6 bases, the J end lost 2 bases, and 17 bases lay between the germline ends. The material was unsorted PBMCs, obtained 2.6 years after starting antiretroviral therapy. V and J are TRBV27 and TRBJ2-7, with D possibly matching TRBD2 (5 bases). The TCR comes from a woman between 50 and 59 years old with HIV. The CDR3 protein is CASRRKADWTYEQYF. Written as DNA, the CDR3 is TGTGCCAGCAGACGAAAGGCGGACTGGACCTACGAGCAGTACTTC.